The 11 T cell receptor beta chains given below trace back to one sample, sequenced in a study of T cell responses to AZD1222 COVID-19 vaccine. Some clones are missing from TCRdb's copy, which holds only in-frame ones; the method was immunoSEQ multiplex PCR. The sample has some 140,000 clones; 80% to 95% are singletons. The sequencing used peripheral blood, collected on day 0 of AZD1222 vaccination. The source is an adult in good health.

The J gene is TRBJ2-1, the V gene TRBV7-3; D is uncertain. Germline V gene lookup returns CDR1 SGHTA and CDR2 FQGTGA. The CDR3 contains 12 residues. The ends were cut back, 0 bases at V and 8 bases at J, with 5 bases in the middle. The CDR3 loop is CASSLTGDEQFF. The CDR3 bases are TGTGCCAGCAGCTTAACTGGAGATGAGCAGTTCTTC.

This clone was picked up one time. CDR3 DNA sequence: TGTGCCAGCAGCTTGATAGGGGGCGGTGAAGCTTTCTTT. Translating it yields CASSLIGGGEAFF. The chain carries TRBV5-5 and TRBJ1-1; 7 bases match TRBD1. Looked up from germline, CDR1 is SGHKS and CDR2 is YYEKEE (reference sequence). There are 13 residues in the CDR3. V shed 1 base, J shed 7 bases, and the junction held 4 bases outside the gene matches.

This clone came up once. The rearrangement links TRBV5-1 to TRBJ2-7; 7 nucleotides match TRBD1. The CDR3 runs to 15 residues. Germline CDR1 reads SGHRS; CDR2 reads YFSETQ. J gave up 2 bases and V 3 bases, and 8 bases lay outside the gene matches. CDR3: CASSWVGGQTYEQYF. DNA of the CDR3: TGCGCCAGCAGCTGGGTAGGGGGACAGACCTACGAGCAGTACTTC.

The CDR3 DNA sequence: TGCGCCAGCAGCCAAGAGATAACAGGGGCAAGATATGGCTACACCTTC. This encodes CASSQEITGARYGYTF. The chain combines TRBV4-1 with TRBJ1-2; TRBD1 aligns across 7 bases. The V gene end was trimmed by 0 bases and the J gene end by 5 bases; junction bases not matched to a gene: 9. CDR1 is MGHRA and CDR2 is YSYEKL in the germline V gene. CDR3 length: 16 amino acids.

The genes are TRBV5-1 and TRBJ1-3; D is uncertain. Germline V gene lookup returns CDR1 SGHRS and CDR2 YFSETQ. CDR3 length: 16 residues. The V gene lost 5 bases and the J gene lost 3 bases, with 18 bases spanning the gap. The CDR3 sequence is CASSHGGSQVGNTIYF. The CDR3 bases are TGCGCCAGCAGTCACGGAGGTTCGCAAGTTGGAAACACCATATATTTT.

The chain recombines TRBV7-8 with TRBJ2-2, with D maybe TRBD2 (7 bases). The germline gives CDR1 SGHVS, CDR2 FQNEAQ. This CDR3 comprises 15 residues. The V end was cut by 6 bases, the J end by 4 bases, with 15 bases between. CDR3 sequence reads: CASRPRGASTGELFF. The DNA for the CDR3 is TGTGCCAGCAGACCCCGGGGGGCGAGCACCGGGGAGCTGTTTTTT.

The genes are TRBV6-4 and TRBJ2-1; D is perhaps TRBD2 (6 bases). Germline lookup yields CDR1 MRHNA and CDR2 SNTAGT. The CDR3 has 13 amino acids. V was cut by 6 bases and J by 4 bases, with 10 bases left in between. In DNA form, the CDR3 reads TGTGCCAGCAGCGCCGGGACTTACAATGAGCAGTTCTTC. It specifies CASSAGTYNEQFF.

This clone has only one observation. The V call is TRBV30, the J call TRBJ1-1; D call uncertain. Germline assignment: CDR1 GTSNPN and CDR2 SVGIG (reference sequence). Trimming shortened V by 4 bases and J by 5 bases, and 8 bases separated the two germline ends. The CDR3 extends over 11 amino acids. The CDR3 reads CAWTRVTEAFF. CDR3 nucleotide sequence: TGTGCCTGGACCCGGGTAACTGAAGCTTTCTTT.

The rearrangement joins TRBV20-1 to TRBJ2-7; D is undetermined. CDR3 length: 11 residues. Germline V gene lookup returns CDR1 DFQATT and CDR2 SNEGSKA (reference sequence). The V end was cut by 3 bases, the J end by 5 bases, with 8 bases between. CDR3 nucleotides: TGCAGTGCTAGGGTGGGCAACGAGCAGTACTTC. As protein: CSARVGNEQYF.

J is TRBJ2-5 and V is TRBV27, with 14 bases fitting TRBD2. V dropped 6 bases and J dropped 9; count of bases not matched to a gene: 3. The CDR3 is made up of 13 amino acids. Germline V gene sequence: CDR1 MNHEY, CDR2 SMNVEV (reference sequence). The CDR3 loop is CASSGLAGGSQYF. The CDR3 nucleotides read TGTGCCAGCAGCGGACTAGCGGGAGGTTCCCAGTACTTC.

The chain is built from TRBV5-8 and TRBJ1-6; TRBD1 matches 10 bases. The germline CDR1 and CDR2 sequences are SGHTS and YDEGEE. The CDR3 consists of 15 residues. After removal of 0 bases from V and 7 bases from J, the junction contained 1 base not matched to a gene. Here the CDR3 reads CASSLVGQGNSPLHF. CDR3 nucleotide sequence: TGTGCCAGCAGCTTGGTGGGACAGGGGAATTCACCCCTCCACTTT. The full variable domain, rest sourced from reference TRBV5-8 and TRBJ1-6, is EAGVTQSPTHLIKTRGQQATLRCSPISGHTSVYWYQQALGLGLQFLLWYDEGEERNRGNFPPRFSGRQFPNYSSELNVNALELEDSALYLCASSLVGQGNSPLHFGNGTRLTVT.